This T cell receptor beta chain appears in the sequencing data of a study of long-term antiretroviral therapy in people with HIV. A v3.0 immunoSEQ assay was performed at survey level. The assay was immunoSEQ multiplex PCR, and TCRdb's table has in-frame clones only and misses some. The sample has 25,000 to 30,000 clones, over 70% seen once; the top ten hold more than 7.5%. The specimen comprised unsorted PBMCs, sampled approximately 2.9 years after starting antiretroviral therapy. The receptor was derived from a man aged 25-45 years with HIV.

CDR3 region: CAISRDPRNTEAFF. The DNA for the CDR3 is TGTGCCATCAGTCGCGACCCTAGGAACACTGAAGCTTTCTTT. The gene calls are TRBV10-3 and TRBJ1-1; D unresolved. V was shortened by 5 bases and J by 1 base, with 11 bases between the two germline ends. The CDR3 length is 14 residues. The germline V gene encodes CDR1 ENHRY and CDR2 SYGVKD.